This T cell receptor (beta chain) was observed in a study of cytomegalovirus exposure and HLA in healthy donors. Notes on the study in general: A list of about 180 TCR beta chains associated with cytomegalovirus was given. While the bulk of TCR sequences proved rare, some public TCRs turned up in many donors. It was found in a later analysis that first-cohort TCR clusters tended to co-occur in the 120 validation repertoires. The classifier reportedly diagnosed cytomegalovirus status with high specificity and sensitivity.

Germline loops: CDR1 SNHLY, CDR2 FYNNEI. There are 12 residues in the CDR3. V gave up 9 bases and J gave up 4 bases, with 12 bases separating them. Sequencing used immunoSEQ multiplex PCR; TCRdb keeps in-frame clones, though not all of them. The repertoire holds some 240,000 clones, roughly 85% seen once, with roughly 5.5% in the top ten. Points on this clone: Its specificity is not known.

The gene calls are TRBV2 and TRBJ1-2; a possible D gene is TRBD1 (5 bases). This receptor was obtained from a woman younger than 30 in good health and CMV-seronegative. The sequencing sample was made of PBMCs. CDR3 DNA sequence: TGTGCCAGGGGCGGACATCCCTATGGCTACACCTTC. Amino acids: CARGGHPYGYTF.